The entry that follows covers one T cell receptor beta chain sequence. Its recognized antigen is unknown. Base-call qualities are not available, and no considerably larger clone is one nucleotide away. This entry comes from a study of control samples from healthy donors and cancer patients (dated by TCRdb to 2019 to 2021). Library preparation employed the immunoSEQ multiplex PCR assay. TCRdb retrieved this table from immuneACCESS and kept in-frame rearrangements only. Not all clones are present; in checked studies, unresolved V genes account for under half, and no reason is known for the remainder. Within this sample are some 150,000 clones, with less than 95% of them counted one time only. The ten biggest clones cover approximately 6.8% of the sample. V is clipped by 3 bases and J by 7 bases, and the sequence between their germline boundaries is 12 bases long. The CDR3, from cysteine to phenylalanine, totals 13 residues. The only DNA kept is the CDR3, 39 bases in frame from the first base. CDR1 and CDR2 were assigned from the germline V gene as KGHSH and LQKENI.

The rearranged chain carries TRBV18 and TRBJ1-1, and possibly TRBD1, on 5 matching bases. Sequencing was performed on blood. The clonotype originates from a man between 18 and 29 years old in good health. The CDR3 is CASSPNGHVEAFF. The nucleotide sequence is TGTGCCAGCTCACCGAATGGACATGTTGAAGCTTTCTTT. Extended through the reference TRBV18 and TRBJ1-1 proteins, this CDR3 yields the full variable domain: NAGVMQNPRHLVRRRGQEARLRCSPMKGHSHVYWYRQLPEEGLKFMVYLQKENIIDESGMPKERFSAEFPKEGPSILRIQQVVRGDSAAYFCASSPNGHVEAFFGQGTRLTVV.